These 2 T cell receptor beta chains originate from one sample sequenced in a study of spatial heterogeneity in lung cancer. TCRdb re-called the 5' RACE reads with MiXCR, one entry per CDR3 protein. The data hold some 100,000 distinct CDR3 sequences, with roughly 12% observed a single time. As to time point: sample taken at primary tumor resection. The material sequenced was PBMCs, taken at surgery. The receptor source for this set is a male donor with early-stage non-small cell lung cancer.

The rearrangement links TRBV7-2 to TRBJ2-5; 12 nucleotides match TRBD2. The CDR3 spans 15 residues. Trimming at V came to 5 bases and at J to 5 bases, leaving 6 bases not matched to a gene. Germline V gene lookup returns CDR1 SGHTA and CDR2 FQGNSA. This chain's CDR3 is CASSTWTSGTETQYF. The DNA of the CDR3 is TGTGCCAGCAGCACGTGGACTAGCGGGACCGAGACCCAGTACTTC.

This clonotype was seen many times. The chain employs TRBV2 and TRBJ2-1; 7 bases are shared with TRBD1. Losses at the gene ends were 6 bases for V and 16 bases for J; bases not matched to a gene: 9. CDR3 length equals 11 residues. Germline lookup yields CDR1 SNHLY and CDR2 FYNNEI. As DNA, the CDR3 is TGTGCCAGCAGCGTCCATGAGGGGGCATTCTTC. Translated, it gives CASSVHEGAFF.